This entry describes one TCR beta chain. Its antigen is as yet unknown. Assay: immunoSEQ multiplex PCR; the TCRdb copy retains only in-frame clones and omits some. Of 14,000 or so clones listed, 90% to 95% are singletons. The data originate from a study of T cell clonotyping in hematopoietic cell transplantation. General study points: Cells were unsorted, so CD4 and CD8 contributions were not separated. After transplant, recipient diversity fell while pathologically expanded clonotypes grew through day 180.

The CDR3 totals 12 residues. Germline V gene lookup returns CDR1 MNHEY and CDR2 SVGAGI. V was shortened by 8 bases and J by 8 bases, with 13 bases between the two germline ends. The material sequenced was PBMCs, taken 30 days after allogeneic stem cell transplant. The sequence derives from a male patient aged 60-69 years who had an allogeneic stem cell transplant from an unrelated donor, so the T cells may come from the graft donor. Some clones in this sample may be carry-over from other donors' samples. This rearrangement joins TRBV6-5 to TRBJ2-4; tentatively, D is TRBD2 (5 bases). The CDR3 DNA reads TGTGCCAGCCTCCGGGATTGGGACATTCAGTACTTC. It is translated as CASLRDWDIQYF.